The sequence of this T cell receptor (beta chain) was determined in a study of T cells in Graves' hyperthyroidism and ophthalmopathy. This clonotype was picked up many times. Its specificity is not known. Diagnoses rested on clinical symptoms, serum thyroxine and TRAb, thyroid ultrasound and orbital computed tomography. Overall study results and limits: The authors' 13 V-J model separated ophthalmopathy from stable hyperthyroidism.

The CDR3 regions of TCR beta were amplified from RNA transcripts. A set of HTBI primers served as the primers for a first-round RT-PCR of the TCR CDR3. TCRdb recomputed calls from the multiplex PCR reads with MiXCR, one row per CDR3 protein. The table records approximately 600,000 distinct CDR3 sequences, more than 13% of them present only once. Sequencing was carried out using blood. The sequence was collected from a woman between 18 and 29 years old with Graves' ophthalmopathy.

Here the CDR3 DNA reads TGTGCCAGCAGCTTACCCCGGGACACCGTCTACGAGCAGTACTTC. Translating it yields CASSLPRDTVYEQYF. The chain joins TRBV7-9 to TRBJ2-7; tentative D call: TRBD1 (6 bases). CDR3 length: 15 residues. Trimming removed 2 bases from V and 3 bases from J, with 14 bases in between. The germline V gene has CDR1 SEHNR and CDR2 FQNEAQ (reference sequence).